The 29 T cell receptor beta chains below were found in one sample sequenced in a study of blood T cell repertoires in COVID-19. Assay: immunoSEQ multiplex PCR; the TCRdb copy retains only in-frame clones and omits some. The sample includes 250,000 or so clones, over 75% seen only once; the top ten take roughly 2%. The sample taken for sequencing was peripheral blood. These receptors all come from a man aged 25 to 40 who had recovered from COVID-19.

The V and J genes are TRBV6-5 and TRBJ1-6; TRBD1 matches 11 bases. V trimming: 6 bases; J trimming: 8 bases; junction bases outside the gene matches: 6. Germline CDR1 and CDR2: MNHEY and SVGAGI. This CDR3 contains 15 residues. The CDR3 reads CASRRGQGADSPLHF. In nucleotides, the CDR3 is TGTGCCAGCAGAAGAGGACAGGGGGCAGATTCACCCCTCCACTTT.

This chain connects TRBV15 to TRBJ1-2; D gene unclear. V was clipped by 0 bases and J by 4 bases, with 6 bases between them. The CDR3 totals 13 residues. Germline V gives CDR1 LNHNV, CDR2 YYDKDF (reference sequence). The CDR3 region is CATSRDLSYGYTF. CDR3 coding DNA: TGTGCCACCAGCAGAGATTTGAGCTATGGCTACACCTTC.

The table lists this clone with a few counts. V is TRBV7-3 and J is TRBJ2-5; 7 bases are shared with TRBD2. The CDR3 is 15 residues long. Germline V CDR1 and CDR2: SGHTA, FQGTGA. V shed 5 bases, J shed 0 bases, and the junction held 6 bases outside the gene matches. Written as DNA, the CDR3 is TGTGCCAGCAGCCCTAGCGGATACAACCAAGAGACCCAGTACTTC. Amino acids: CASSPSGYNQETQYF. Combining the CDR3 with reference TRBV7-3 and TRBJ2-5 gives the whole variable domain GAGVSQTPSNKVTEKGKYVELRCDPISGHTALYWYRQSLGQGPEFLIYFQGTGAADDSGLPNDRFFAVRPEGSVSTLKIQRTERGDSAVYLCASSPSGYNQETQYFGPGTRLLVL.

The J gene is TRBJ2-5, the V gene TRBV9, with 8 bases matching TRBD2. Germline lookup yields CDR1 SGDLS and CDR2 YYNGEE. There are 16 residues in the CDR3. With 2 bases clipped from V and 2 bases from J, the junction kept 8 bases outside the gene matches. CDR3 DNA sequence: TGTGCCAGCAGCGTCGCCGATGGGACTAGGCAAGAGACCCAGTACTTC. This translates into CASSVADGTRQETQYF.

This chain uses TRBV27 with TRBJ2-1; D not certain. Trimming took off 0 bases at V and 6 bases at J, with 6 bases between the two ends. CDR1 MNHEY and CDR2 SMNVEV come from the germline V gene (reference sequence). This CDR3 has 13 residues. The CDR3, as DNA: TGTGCCAGCAGTTTATCGCGACTCAATGAGCAGTTCTTC. Translation: CASSLSRLNEQFF.

The V call is TRBV6-5, the J call TRBJ2-5, with 8 positions matching TRBD2. Germline V gives CDR1 MNHEY, CDR2 SVGAGI. The CDR3 spans 15 residues. The trim removed 2 bases at V and 4 bases at J, leaving 6 bases unmatched. The DNA for the CDR3 is TGTGCCAGCAGTTACGGCGGGGGGCGGGCAGAGACCCAGTACTTC. Its translation: CASSYGGGRAETQYF.

The genes are TRBV5-4 and TRBJ1-2, with a tentative D call TRBD1 (6 bases). Germline assignment: CDR1 SGHNT and CDR2 YYREEE (reference sequence). V was cut by 4 bases and J by 8 bases, with 9 bases left in between. This CDR3 spans 11 amino acids. CDR3 region: CASSNTGGYTF. The DNA of the CDR3 is TGTGCCAGCAGCAATACAGGGGGCTACACCTTC.

The gene calls are TRBV18 and TRBJ1-1; D may be TRBD1 (6 bases). Germline assignment: CDR1 KGHSH and CDR2 LQKENI. V was clipped by 5 bases and J by 7 bases, with 14 bases between them. This CDR3 contains 13 residues. CDR3 region: CASSTNSGDEAFF. The CDR3 DNA reads as TGTGCCAGCTCAACAAATTCAGGGGATGAAGCTTTCTTT. Combining the CDR3 with reference TRBV18 and TRBJ1-1 gives the whole variable domain NAGVMQNPRHLVRRRGQEARLRCSPMKGHSHVYWYRQLPEEGLKFMVYLQKENIIDESGMPKERFSAEFPKEGPSILRIQQVVRGDSAAYFCASSTNSGDEAFFGQGTRLTVV.

The chain joins TRBV27 to TRBJ1-1, with 7 bases matching TRBD1. From germline, CDR1 is MNHEY and CDR2 SMNVEV (reference sequence). CDR3 length: 16 amino acids. After removal of 8 bases from V and 3 bases from J, the junction contained 15 bases not matched to a gene. The CDR3 bases are TGTGCCAGCCGAACTATGACAGGGACTCAAGACACTGAAGCTTTCTTT. Translating gives CASRTMTGTQDTEAFF.

The V call is TRBV10-3, the J call TRBJ2-7; 10 bases are a match to TRBD2. V dropped 5 bases and J dropped 3; count of bases not matched to a gene: 4. This CDR3 spans 14 amino acids. Per the germline V gene, CDR1 is ENHRY and CDR2 is SYGVKD. CDR3 coding DNA: TGTGCCATCAGTCCTAGCGGGGGTTTCTACGAGCAGTACTTC. It codes for CAISPSGGFYEQYF.

The chain carries TRBV10-3 and TRBJ2-7; the match to TRBD1 covers 7 bases. V was clipped by 6 bases and J by 3 bases; unmatched bases: 5. The CDR3 is made up of 13 amino acids. CDR1 is ENHRY, CDR2 SYGVKD, per germline. The CDR3 loop reads CAISEGQYYEQYV. Written as DNA, the CDR3 is TGTGCCATCAGCGAGGGACAGTACTACGAGCAGTACGTC.

In this sample, this clone turned up once. The chain couples TRBV2 to TRBJ2-7; possible D gene TRBD2, 5 bases. V was shortened by 6 bases and J by 7 bases, with 16 bases between the two germline ends. The CDR3 totals 13 residues. CDR1 SNHLY and CDR2 FYNNEI come from the germline V gene. DNA of the CDR3: TGTGCCAGCAGCACCGGGGTCTTAGGGGAGCAGTACTTC. Protein product: CASSTGVLGEQYF.

The J gene is TRBJ1-5, the V gene TRBV4-1; a weak D match, TRBD1 (6 bases). The CDR3 length is 15 residues. The germline CDR1 and CDR2 sequences are MGHRA and YSYEKL. The ends were cut back, 4 bases at V and 4 bases at J, with 14 bases in the middle. This CDR3 reads CASSRGGLGNQPQHF. The CDR3 coding sequence is TGCGCCAGCAGCCGCGGGGGGCTGGGGAATCAGCCCCAGCATTTT.

The J gene is TRBJ1-1, the V gene TRBV11-3; D remains ambiguous. V lost 3 bases and J lost 1, with 6 bases in between. The CDR3 consists of 13 residues. In germline, CDR1 is SGHNT, CDR2 YENEEA. The CDR3 coding sequence is TGTGCCAGCAGCTTCGATAGGAACACTGAAGCTTTCTTT. Translating gives CASSFDRNTEAFF.

This clone has a single count. The chain has TRBV4-1 and TRBJ1-2; TRBD1 matches at 11 bases. Per germline, CDR1 MGHRA and CDR2 YSYEKL. The CDR3 spans 16 residues. With 4 bases clipped from V and 0 bases from J, the junction kept 4 bases outside the gene matches. The chain's CDR3 is CASSPGTGGSNYGYTF. In nucleotides, the CDR3 is TGCGCCAGCAGCCCTGGGACAGGGGGTTCTAACTATGGCTACACCTTC.

V gene TRBV4-1 combines with J gene TRBJ2-7; 10 bases align to TRBD1. V dropped 1 base and J dropped 3; count of bases not matched to a gene: 3. CDR1 is MGHRA and CDR2 is YSYEKL in the germline V gene. The CDR3 runs to 15 residues. CDR3 DNA: TGCGCCAGCAGCCAAGCCGGGACAGGGGACTACGAGCAGTACTTC. It translates to CASSQAGTGDYEQYF.

The gene calls are TRBV27 and TRBJ1-4, with D maybe TRBD1 (6 bases). Germline assignment: CDR1 MNHEY and CDR2 SMNVEV (reference sequence). V was trimmed by 5 bases and J by 5 bases, leaving 15 bases between them. The CDR3 has 15 residues. The CDR3 DNA reads TGTGCCAGCAGTGCCCGGACAGCCCCCAATGAAAAACTGTTTTTT. Protein: CASSARTAPNEKLFF.

This clone was found many times. The genes are TRBV10-3 and TRBJ1-2, with unresolved D. The CDR3 sequence is 14 residues long. Trimming removed 0 bases at V and 0 bases at J, with 5 bases between. Per germline, CDR1 ENHRY and CDR2 SYGVKD. CDR3 in DNA: TGTGCCATCAGTGAGTCGATAGCTAACTATGGCTACACCTTC. It encodes CAISESIANYGYTF.

This chain connects TRBV7-8 to TRBJ1-6; 8 nucleotides agree with TRBD1. In germline, CDR1 is SGHVS, CDR2 FQNEAQ. The junction had 6 bases not matched to a gene; V was cut back by 5 bases and J by 9 bases. CDR3 length equals 14 residues. The DNA of the CDR3 is TGTGCCAGCAGCATCGACAGGGGTGGTTCACCCCTCCACTTT. Its translation: CASSIDRGGSPLHF.

The J gene is TRBJ2-1, the V gene TRBV18; weak D call: TRBD1 (6 bases). The V gene's germline CDR1 is KGHSH and CDR2 LQKENI. V was pared by 2 bases and J by 4 bases, with 9 bases between. The CDR3 has 14 amino acids. Here the CDR3 DNA reads TGTGCCAGCTCACCAAGGACAGATTACAATGAGCAGTTCTTC. Its translation: CASSPRTDYNEQFF.

In nucleotides, the CDR3 is TGTGCTAGTGGTTTGGTCATTTTATTGTGGACAGGGCACTATGGCTACACCTTC. Translation: CASGLVILLWTGHYGYTF. This rearrangement joins TRBV12-5 to TRBJ1-2; 8 nucleotides line up with TRBD1. Germline V gives CDR1 LGHNT, CDR2 FRNRAP. The CDR3 contains 18 residues. Unmatched junction bases numbered 12, after V lost 0 bases and J lost 3 bases.

V gene TRBV2 combines with J gene TRBJ1-5, with 8 bases lining up with TRBD1. Germline assignment: CDR1 SNHLY and CDR2 FYNNEI. V trimming: 0 bases; J trimming: 4 bases; junction bases outside the gene matches: 2. This CDR3 contains 15 residues. The CDR3 DNA reads as TGTGCCAGCAGTGAAGCGGGGGACAGGAATCAGCCCCAGCATTTT. It encodes CASSEAGDRNQPQHF.

The V gene is TRBV10-2, the J gene TRBJ2-1, with D perhaps TRBD2 (5 bases). The CDR3 has 17 amino acids. V lost 2 bases, J lost 1 base, and 15 bases lay in between. Germline-derived CDR1 and CDR2 are WSHSY and SAAADI. Here the CDR3 DNA reads TGCGCCAGCAGTGAGCCGGTGGAAAGACTATCCTACAATGAGCAGTTCTTC. It translates to CASSEPVERLSYNEQFF.

This clone turned up a few times. J is TRBJ2-7 and V is TRBV2, with 8 bases identical to TRBD1. From germline, CDR1 is SNHLY and CDR2 FYNNEI. Unmatched junction bases numbered 10, after V lost 6 bases and J lost 3 bases. The CDR3 totals 15 residues. In nucleotides, the CDR3 is TGTGCCAGCAGGGGGACAGGCGCTCGATTCTACGAGCAGTACTTC. Amino acid sequence: CASRGTGARFYEQYF.

The gene calls are TRBV28 and TRBJ2-7; 7 nucleotides agree with TRBD1. The germline CDR1 and CDR2 sequences are MDHEN and SYDVKM. There are 13 residues in the CDR3. V trimming: 3 bases; J trimming: 2 bases; junction bases outside the gene matches: 1. CDR3 amino acids: CASSFTGAYEQYF. CDR3 nucleotides: TGTGCCAGCAGTTTTACAGGGGCCTACGAGCAGTACTTC.

The chain couples TRBV21-1 to TRBJ2-1; TRBD2, the table's D call, lacks a check against the DNA. TRBV21-1 is a documented pseudogene. This CDR3 is 16 amino acids long. The CDR3 reads CAGCPLGGAVFDEQFF. In DNA form, the CDR3 reads TGTGCCGGGTGCCCCCTTGGCGGCGCTGTTTTCGATGAGCAGTTCTTC.

This rearrangement joins TRBV12-3 or TRBV12-4 to TRBJ2-1; 9 bases agree with TRBD1. This CDR3 spans 13 amino acids. V was pared by 6 bases and J by 4 bases, with 1 base of the junction left unmatched. The CDR3 nucleotides are TGTGCCAGCAGAGGACAGGGGTACAATGAGCAGTTCTTC. Translation gives CASRGQGYNEQFF.

The chain joins TRBV12-3 or TRBV12-4 to TRBJ2-5; maybe TRBD1 (6 bases). This CDR3 is built from 12 residues. The V end lost 5 bases, the J end lost 7 bases, and 11 bases lay between the germline ends. CDR3 region: CASSHEGGTQYF. Written as DNA, the CDR3 is TGTGCCAGCAGTCACGAAGGGGGGACCCAGTACTTC.

As concerns this clone: Other nucleotide sequences from this sample produce the same CDR3. This chain joins TRBV19 and TRBJ2-1, with D possibly matching TRBD2 (7 bases). Trimming shortened V by 5 bases and J by 3 bases, and 11 bases separated the two germline ends. The germline V gene has CDR1 LNHDA and CDR2 SQIVND (reference sequence). The CDR3 consists of 14 residues. CDR3 loop: CASSSGGDYNEQFF. CDR3 coding DNA: TGTGCCAGTAGTTCGGGGGGCGACTACAATGAGCAGTTCTTC.